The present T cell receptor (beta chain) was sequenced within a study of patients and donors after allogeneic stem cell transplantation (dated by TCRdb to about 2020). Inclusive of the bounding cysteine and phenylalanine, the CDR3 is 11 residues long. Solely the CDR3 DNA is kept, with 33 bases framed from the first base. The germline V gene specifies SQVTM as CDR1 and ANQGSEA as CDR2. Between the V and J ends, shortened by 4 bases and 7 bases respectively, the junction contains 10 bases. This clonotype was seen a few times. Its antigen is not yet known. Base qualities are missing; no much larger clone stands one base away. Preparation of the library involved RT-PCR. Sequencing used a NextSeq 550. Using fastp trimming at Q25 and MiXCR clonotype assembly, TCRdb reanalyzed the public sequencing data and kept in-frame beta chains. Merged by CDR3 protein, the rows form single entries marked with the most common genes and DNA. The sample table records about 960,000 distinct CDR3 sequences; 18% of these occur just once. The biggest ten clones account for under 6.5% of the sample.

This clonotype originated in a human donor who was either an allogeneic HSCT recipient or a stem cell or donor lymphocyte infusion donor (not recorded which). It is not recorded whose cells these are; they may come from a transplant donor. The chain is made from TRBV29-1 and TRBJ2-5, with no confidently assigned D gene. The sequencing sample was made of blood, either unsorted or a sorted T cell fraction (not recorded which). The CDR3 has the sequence CSVANEGTQYF. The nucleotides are TGCAGCGTTGCGAATGAAGGGACCCAGTACTTC.